The present TCR beta chain was sequenced within a study of graft-versus-host responses after intestinal transplantation. On the study more broadly: Multivisceral, liver-intestinal, or isolated intestinal transplants were given to recipients. Notes on the study in general: Recipient marrow harbored GvH clones, some of which surfaced first in ileum or blood.

In regard to this clone: Antigen specificity is unknown.

The method was immunoSEQ multiplex PCR; TCRdb's version includes in-frame clones alone and lacks a portion of them. The repertoire holds around 110,000 clones, with about nine tenths as singletons. Germline CDR1 reads SGHAT; CDR2 reads FQNNGV. The CDR3 is 12 residues long. Trimming took 0 bases from V and 11 from J, leaving 10 bases between them. Sequences were derived from unstimulated CD4+ T cells sorted from spleen or lymph node cells, sampled before intestinal transplant. The origin of this receptor is a human donor who received an intestinal transplant. This sequence joins TRBV11-2 and TRBJ1-1; tentative D call: TRBD1 (6 bases). CDR3 sequence reads: CASSLDQGSAFF. The CDR3 region has the DNA TGTGCCAGCAGCTTAGATCAGGGGAGCGCTTTCTTT.